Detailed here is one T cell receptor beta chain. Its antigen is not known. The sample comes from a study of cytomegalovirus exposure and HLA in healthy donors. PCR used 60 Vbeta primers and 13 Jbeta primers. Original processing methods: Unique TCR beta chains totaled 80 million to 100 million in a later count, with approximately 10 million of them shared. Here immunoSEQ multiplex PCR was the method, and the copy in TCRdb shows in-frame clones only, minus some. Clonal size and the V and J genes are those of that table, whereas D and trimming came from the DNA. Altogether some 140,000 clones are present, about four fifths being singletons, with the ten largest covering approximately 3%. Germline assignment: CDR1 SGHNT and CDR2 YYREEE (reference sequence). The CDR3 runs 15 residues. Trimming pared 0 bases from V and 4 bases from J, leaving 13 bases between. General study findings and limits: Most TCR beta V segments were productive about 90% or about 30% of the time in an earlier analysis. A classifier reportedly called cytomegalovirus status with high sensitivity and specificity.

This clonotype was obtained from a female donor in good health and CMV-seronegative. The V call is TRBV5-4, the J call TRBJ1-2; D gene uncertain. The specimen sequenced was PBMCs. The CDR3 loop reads CASSLAGGPTYGYTF. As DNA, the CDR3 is TGTGCCAGCAGCTTGGCCGGAGGACCGACCTATGGCTACACCTTC. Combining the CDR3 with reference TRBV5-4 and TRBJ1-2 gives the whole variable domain ETGVTQSPTHLIKTRGQQVTLRCSSQSGHNTVSWYQQALGQGPQFIFQYYREEENGRGNFPPRFSGLQFPNYSSELNVNALELDDSALYLCASSLAGGPTYGYTFGSGTRLTVV.